This T cell receptor beta chain was sequenced for a study of T cell responses to AZD1222 COVID-19 vaccine. Profiled with immunoSEQ multiplex PCR; TCRdb holds only in-frame clones, not every one. This sample has some 66,000 clones, with 80% to 90% found just once. The TCR comes from an adult who received the AZD1222 COVID-19 vaccine. Sequencing was performed on peripheral blood, taken 28 days after the second AZD1222 dose.

CDR3 coding DNA: TGCGCCAGCAGCCAGTTATCCGGATGGGGGAACACCGGGGAGCTGTTTTTT. Its translation is CASSQLSGWGNTGELFF. V usage is TRBV4-3 and J usage is TRBJ2-2; D is unclear. CDR1 and CDR2 from the germline V gene are LGHNA and YSLEER. Trimming took 3 bases from V and 1 from J, leaving 15 bases between them. This CDR3 comprises 17 residues.